This paragraph reports one TCR beta chain. Here immunoSEQ multiplex PCR was the method, and the copy in TCRdb shows in-frame clones only, minus some. The sample lists about 160,000 clones, around 85% occurring once. This record comes from a study of cytomegalovirus exposure and HLA in healthy donors. The CDR3 spans 15 residues. After removal of 6 bases from V and 3 bases from J, the junction contained 8 bases not matched to a gene. Looked up from germline, CDR1 is MDHEN and CDR2 is SYDVKM. This TCR came from a woman aged 30 to 39 in good health and CMV-seronegative. This chain links TRBV28 with TRBJ1-5, with 7 bases matching TRBD1. Sequenced sample: PBMCs. DNA of the CDR3: TGTGCCAGCAGGTTCCGGGACAGCGCCAATCAGCCCCAGCATTTT. Residues: CASRFRDSANQPQHF.